This T cell receptor beta chain was captured by sequencing in a study of naive and memory T cell subsets. For blood and skin samples, reverse transcription used TCR alpha and beta constant primers. TCRdb reprocessed the 5' RACE reads via MiXCR and lists one record per CDR3 protein. Among 20,000 to 25,000 distinct CDR3 sequences listed, 4% to 4.5% were seen once. RNA was extracted from 2 to 2.5 ml of whole blood of healthy adults. An oligonucleotide containing a UMI was ligated to the 3' end of TCR cDNA. This clonotype was picked up many times. Germline assignment: CDR1 SQVTM and CDR2 ANQGSEA. The CDR3 has 13 amino acids. Trimming took 5 bases from V and 7 from J; bases not matched to a gene: 7.

The clonotype comes from a male donor in good health. J is TRBJ1-4 and V is TRBV29-1; 7 bases are shared with TRBD1. The chain's CDR3 is CSVSGGRGEKLFF. The CDR3 DNA sequence: TGCAGCGTTTCAGGGGGTCGAGGTGAAAAACTGTTTTTT.